The 23 T cell receptor beta chains below were found in one sample sequenced in a study of blood T cell repertoires in COVID-19. Data came from immunoSEQ multiplex PCR; TCRdb stores just in-frame clones and leaves some out. Of fewer than 300,000 clones in the sample, roughly 90% were seen once. The sequenced material came from peripheral blood. The receptors shown here come from a woman younger than 45 with COVID-19, enrolled during active disease.

This clone was counted a single time. The chain joins TRBV3-1 (or the pseudogene TRBV3-2) to TRBJ2-5; 7 bases are shared with TRBD1. This CDR3 region has 15 residues. Germline assignment: CDR1 LGHDT and CDR2 YNNKEL (reference sequence). J gave up 5 bases and V 4 bases, and 10 bases lay outside the gene matches. In DNA form, the CDR3 reads TGTGCCAGCAGCCTTCCGACAGGGAAGCAGGAGACCCAGTACTTC. The encoded protein is CASSLPTGKQETQYF.

The chain has TRBV15 and TRBJ2-3; the match to TRBD2 covers 9 bases. This CDR3 has 18 residues. Trimming cost V 0 bases and J 1 base; bases outside gene matches: 8. Per germline, CDR1 LNHNV and CDR2 YYDKDF (reference sequence). CDR3 region: CATSRDRVKREGTDTQYF. The DNA for the CDR3 is TGTGCCACCAGCAGAGATCGTGTCAAGCGGGAGGGCACAGATACGCAGTATTTT.

The rearrangement links TRBV6-5 to TRBJ2-3, with D possibly being TRBD1 (5 bases). This CDR3 is built from 15 residues. Germline V gene sequence: CDR1 MNHEY, CDR2 SVGAGI. V dropped 5 bases and J dropped 0 bases, with 12 bases sitting between them. In nucleotides, the CDR3 is TGTGCCAGCAGTCCCCGGTCAGGGAGCACAGATACGCAGTATTTT. The encoded protein is CASSPRSGSTDTQYF.

With regard to this clone: Other nucleotide sequences from this sample produce the same CDR3. This chain uses TRBV6-1 with TRBJ1-5; TRBD1 is a possible D gene (5 bases). In germline, CDR1 is MNHNS, CDR2 SASEGT. The CDR3 has 15 residues. The ends were cut back, 0 bases at V and 0 bases at J, with 6 bases in the middle. The CDR3 DNA reads TGTGCCAGCAGTGAAGCGGGGCATAGCAATCAGCCCCAGCATTTT. This codes for CASSEAGHSNQPQHF.

This chain links TRBV4-2 with TRBJ2-7; D is perhaps TRBD2 (5 bases). This CDR3 has 15 residues. Germline CDR1 and CDR2: LGHNA and YNFKEQ. Trimming removed 3 bases at V and 3 bases at J, with 15 bases between. CDR3 protein: CASSQTLEGNYEQYF. CDR3 DNA: TGTGCCAGCAGCCAGACATTAGAGGGAAACTACGAGCAGTACTTC.

The chain joins TRBV20-1 to TRBJ2-1, with D maybe TRBD1 (6 bases). V was pared by 6 bases and J by 8 bases, with 11 bases between. Germline assignment: CDR1 DFQATT and CDR2 SNEGSKA (reference sequence). There are 11 residues in the CDR3. The CDR3 DNA is TGCAGTGCGGTAGGGGGTGATGAGCAGTTCTTC. This translates into CSAVGGDEQFF.

This clone was recorded only once. This rearrangement joins TRBV5-6 to TRBJ2-1; D possibly corresponds to TRBD2 (5 bases). The V end was cut by 4 bases, the J end by 2 bases, with 13 bases between. The CDR3 spans 15 residues. Germline V CDR1 and CDR2: SGHDT, YYEEEE. CDR3 in DNA: TGTGCCAGCAGCCCGAGGGCACTCCCCTACAATGAGCAGTTCTTC. Protein sequence: CASSPRALPYNEQFF.

The V gene is TRBV6-5, the J gene TRBJ2-7, with TRBD2 matching over 8 bases. The germline V gene has CDR1 MNHEY and CDR2 SVGAGI. With 4 bases clipped from V and 5 bases from J, the junction kept 7 bases outside the gene matches. The CDR3 length is 14 residues. CDR3 in DNA: TGTGCCAGCAGTTCCGGGACTAGTCCCCACGAGCAGTACTTC. Translation gives CASSSGTSPHEQYF.

This chain uses TRBV7-3 with TRBJ2-1; weak D call: TRBD2 (5 bases). V lost 6 bases to trimming and J lost 9 bases, with 15 bases between them. Germline CDR1 reads SGHTA; CDR2 reads FQGTGA. The CDR3 spans 13 residues. The CDR3 DNA is TGTGCCAGCAGAAAAACTAGGGAAGGTGAGCAGTTCTTC. This codes for CASRKTREGEQFF. The variable domain in full, with the rest retrieved from reference TRBV7-3 and TRBJ2-1, is GAGVSQTPSNKVTEKGKYVELRCDPISGHTALYWYRQSLGQGPEFLIYFQGTGAADDSGLPNDRFFAVRPEGSVSTLKIQRTERGDSAVYLCASRKTREGEQFFGPGTRLTVL.

The chain has TRBV6-6 and TRBJ2-7, with 8 bases that match TRBD2. The CDR3 spans 12 residues. The germline V gene encodes CDR1 MNHNY and CDR2 SVGAGI (reference sequence). The V segment lost 5 bases and the J segment 3 bases; nucleotides outside the gene matches: 0. CDR3: CASSAGGYEQYF. The CDR3 DNA is TGTGCCAGCAGTGCGGGGGGCTACGAGCAGTACTTC.

In this sample, this clone turned up once. The chain uses TRBV14 and TRBJ1-3, with 9 bases lining up with TRBD1. V dropped 1 base and J dropped 2; count of bases not matched to a gene: 0. The CDR3 loop spans 15 amino acids. Germline lookup yields CDR1 SGHDN and CDR2 FVKESK. CDR3 residues: CASSQGQGAGNTIYF. CDR3 coding DNA: TGTGCCAGCAGCCAAGGACAGGGGGCTGGAAACACCATATATTTT.

J is TRBJ2-1 and V is TRBV5-5, with a possible D match to TRBD2 (6 bases). The V end was cut by 4 bases, the J end by 4 bases, with 9 bases between. CDR3 length: 13 amino acids. Looked up from germline, CDR1 is SGHKS and CDR2 is YYEKEE (reference sequence). This CDR3 is CASSRDSYNEQFF. CDR3 in DNA: TGTGCCAGCAGCCGGGACTCTTACAATGAGCAGTTCTTC.

This clone was counted only a few times. The CDR3 sequence is CASSLRAGGGNTEAFF. CDR3 DNA: TGCGCCAGCAGCTTGAGGGCAGGGGGCGGCAACACTGAAGCTTTCTTT. The V call is TRBV5-1, the J call TRBJ1-1, with 8 positions matching TRBD1. V lost 1 base, J lost 2 bases, and 7 bases stayed unmatched. CDR1 and CDR2 from the germline V gene are SGHRS and YFSETQ. The CDR3 runs to 16 residues.

This clone appeared once. The rearrangement links TRBV11-2 to TRBJ2-5; tentatively, D is TRBD1 (5 bases). Per the germline V gene, CDR1 is SGHAT and CDR2 is FQNNGV. V gave up 6 bases and J gave up 4 bases, with 9 bases separating them. CDR3 length equals 12 residues. CDR3 sequence: CASSLRGETQYF. CDR3 DNA: TGTGCCAGCAGTCTTAGGGGAGAGACCCAGTACTTC.

The chain uses TRBV12-5 and TRBJ2-1; unclear D gene. The V and J ends lost 6 bases and 4 bases respectively, with 10 bases between them. Germline CDR1 reads LGHNT; CDR2 reads FRNRAP. This CDR3 region has 13 residues. CDR3 sequence (DNA): TGTGCTAGTGGCCAGACGGGTTACAATGAGCAGTTCTTC. Its protein product is CASGQTGYNEQFF.

Concerning this clone itself: An end of the junction does not agree with germline; a read error may underlie this. The rearrangement links TRBV7-9 to TRBJ1-1; D remains ambiguous. This CDR3 is 15 amino acids long. Germline V lookup: CDR1 SEHNR, CDR2 FQNEAQ (reference sequence). DNA for the CDR3: TGTGCCAGCAACTTAGGGCCAGCGGAGAACACTGAAGCTTTCTTT. As protein: CASNLGPAENTEAFF.

V usage is TRBV5-1 and J usage is TRBJ1-2; unclear D gene. Trimming took off 0 bases at V and 2 bases at J, with 8 bases between the two ends. The CDR3 consists of 14 residues. CDR1 and CDR2 (germline): SGHRS, YFSETQ. The CDR3 sequence is CASSLDSLNYGYTF. CDR3 coding DNA: TGCGCCAGCAGCTTGGACAGCCTCAACTATGGCTACACCTTC.

The count of this clone is one. The rearrangement uses TRBV11-2 and TRBJ2-7, with TRBD2 identical over 13 bases. This CDR3 has 15 amino acids. Trimming at V came to 5 bases and at J to 5 bases, leaving 6 bases not matched to a gene. From germline, CDR1 is SGHAT and CDR2 FQNNGV. CDR3: CASSTAGTSGNEQYF. The CDR3, as DNA: TGTGCCAGCAGCACCGCCGGGACTAGCGGGAACGAGCAGTACTTC.

The chain recombines TRBV10-1 with TRBJ2-7; 10 bases map to TRBD2. CDR1 WNHNN and CDR2 SYGVQD come from the germline V gene (reference sequence). Trimming cost V 10 bases and J 1 base; bases outside gene matches: 7. The CDR3 is 14 residues long. This chain's CDR3 is CATSTSGPSYEQYF. CDR3 in DNA: TGCGCCACTTCGACTAGCGGGCCTTCCTACGAGCAGTACTTC.

This chain uses TRBV5-4 with TRBJ1-4; 7 bases align to TRBD1. This CDR3 is 14 amino acids long. Per germline, CDR1 SGHNT and CDR2 YYREEE (reference sequence). Germline trimming cut 4 bases from V and 6 bases from J; bases unmatched to any gene: 6. The CDR3 region is CASSPFGTDEKLFF. The CDR3 bases are TGTGCCAGCAGCCCCTTCGGGACAGATGAAAAACTGTTTTTT.

The gene calls are TRBV28 and TRBJ2-1; 7 nucleotides align to TRBD2. V dropped 3 bases and J dropped 5; count of bases not matched to a gene: 7. Germline V gives CDR1 MDHEN, CDR2 SYDVKM. The CDR3 is 15 amino acids. CDR3 nucleotide sequence: TGTGCCAGCAGTTTCGGCGGGAGTTGGGACAATGAGCAGTTCTTC. This gives the protein CASSFGGSWDNEQFF.

This rearrangement joins TRBV3-1 (or the pseudogene TRBV3-2) to TRBJ1-6, with a weak D call TRBD1 (5 bases). The CDR3 length is 14 residues. V was pared by 4 bases and J by 7 bases, with 11 bases between. From germline, CDR1 is LGHDT and CDR2 YNNKEL (reference sequence). This CDR3 is CASSPGGYNSPLHF. CDR3 DNA sequence: TGTGCCAGCAGCCCCGGGGGGTACAATTCACCCCTCCACTTT.

The chain recombines TRBV28 with TRBJ2-7; TRBD2 matches at 7 bases. With 6 bases clipped from V and 1 base from J, the junction kept 3 bases outside the gene matches. This CDR3 has 13 amino acids. Germline V gives CDR1 MDHEN, CDR2 SYDVKM. CDR3 nucleotide sequence: TGTGCCAGCAGGGCTAGCGGTTCCTACGAGCAGTACTTC. Protein product: CASRASGSYEQYF. Drawing the rest from reference TRBV28 and TRBJ2-7, the complete variable domain is DVKVTQSSRYLVKRTGEKVFLECVQDMDHENMFWYRQDPGLGLRLIYFSYDVKMKEKGDIPEGYSVSREKKERFSLILESASTNQTSMYLCASRASGSYEQYFGPGTRLTVT.